This T cell receptor (beta chain) was sequenced during a study of blood T cell repertoires in COVID-19. Whole-study context: Acute and convalescent COVID-19 specimens originated in the United States, Italy and Spain.

As originally analysed: Reference gene primer amplification yielded estimated nucleated cell counts. Data came from immunoSEQ multiplex PCR; TCRdb stores just in-frame clones and leaves some out. For V, J and clone size, that table is used; D and trimming come from the DNA. The data contain more than 200,000 clones, approximately 78% of them singletons. V was shortened by 3 bases and J by 3 bases, with 12 bases between the two germline ends. From germline, CDR1 is LNHDA and CDR2 SQIVND (reference sequence). The CDR3 spans 15 residues. Sequencing used peripheral blood. The origin of this receptor is a woman older than 75 with acute or convalescent COVID-19. The chain links TRBV19 to TRBJ1-3; no definite D call. The CDR3 spells CASSIPLTVGNTIYF. The CDR3 DNA sequence: TGTGCCAGTAGTATTCCCCTAACGGTTGGAAACACCATATATTTT.